This TCR beta chain comes out of a study of Tregs in tolerant kidney transplant recipients (dated by TCRdb to between 2019 and 2020). In the study overall: Before combined kidney and bone marrow transplantation, this study identified donor-specific regulatory T cells using TCRbeta sequencing and then followed those same cells after transplant. In 3 healthy controls, several methods of expanding Tregs specific for an allogeneic donor were compared by TCRbeta repertoire sequencing. Here is what the overall study found, with its caveats: Biological reproducibility was not examined directly, but technical replication error appeared to be minimal. Expanding Tregs with activated donor B cells appeared to identify the most biologically relevant and donor-specific TCRbeta repertoire. The study was limited by small patient numbers, and the findings need validation in larger populations and under other immunosuppression protocols.

Unstimulated Tregs (CD4+CD25+CD127-), CD4+ non-Tregs (CD4+CD25-), CD4 and CD8 cells were FACS-sorted from thawed PBMCs. Healthy control blood was obtained either as purchased buffy coats or from healthy volunteers. Healthy control blood was processed to PBMCs by Ficoll density gradient and cryopreserved, and patient PBMCs were collected before and after transplant. The CDR3 holds 16 amino acids from the cysteine to the phenylalanine. Only CDR3 DNA is held: 48 bases, read in frame from base 1. From the germline V gene, CDR1 is SGHAT and CDR2 is FQNNGV. At the junction V is shortened by 1 base and J by 0 bases; bases outside the gene matches: 3. Genomic DNA was extracted from sorted cells with the QIAGEN DNeasy Blood and Tissue Kit for TCRbeta CDR3 sequencing. High-throughput TCRbeta CDR3 sequencing, which included PCR amplification with bias correction and internal controls, was done commercially through immunoSEQ. The paper's processing steps were these. Unique productive TCRbeta sequences were defined by CDR3 nucleotide sequence when primers matched and otherwise by CDR3 amino acid sequence together with Vbeta and Jbeta genes. As a correction for sorting error, sequences shared between sorted populations at a frequency ratio of 2:1 or less were discarded, and the remaining shared sequences were assigned to the higher population. A sequence counted as donor-reactive if, in CFSE-low cells, the sequence had a frequency of at least 0.01% and was expanded at least 5-fold compared with unstimulated cells. Repertoire divergence was quantified by Jensen-Shannon divergence using the top 100 TCRbeta sequences ranked by frequency. For samples with multiple sequencing runs, sorting error was corrected in each run separately before the runs were combined. The immuneACCESS repertoire file appears here via TCRdb, limited to in-frame rearrangements. These files lack a portion of the clones; in checked studies, under half of the deficit traces to unresolved V genes, and the cause of the others is not known. The V and J calls and the clone size are those of that table, but D and trimming were determined from the DNA. The sample has some 68,000 clones on record, roughly 84% of them singletons. The ten largest clones capture 3.5% to 5.5% of the sample.

Note on this clone: No antigen is known for it. The sample holds no much larger clone one base away, and base qualities are not on file.

This TCR was sampled from a human donor in good health. Recombination connected TRBV11-2 to TRBJ1-3, with 7 central nucleotides matching TRBD1. The source material was CD4+ T cells from blood. The nucleotide sequence is TGTGCCAGCAGCTTAGGAAGGGGGCCCTCTGGAAACACCATATATTTT. This yields the protein CASSLGRGPSGNTIYF.